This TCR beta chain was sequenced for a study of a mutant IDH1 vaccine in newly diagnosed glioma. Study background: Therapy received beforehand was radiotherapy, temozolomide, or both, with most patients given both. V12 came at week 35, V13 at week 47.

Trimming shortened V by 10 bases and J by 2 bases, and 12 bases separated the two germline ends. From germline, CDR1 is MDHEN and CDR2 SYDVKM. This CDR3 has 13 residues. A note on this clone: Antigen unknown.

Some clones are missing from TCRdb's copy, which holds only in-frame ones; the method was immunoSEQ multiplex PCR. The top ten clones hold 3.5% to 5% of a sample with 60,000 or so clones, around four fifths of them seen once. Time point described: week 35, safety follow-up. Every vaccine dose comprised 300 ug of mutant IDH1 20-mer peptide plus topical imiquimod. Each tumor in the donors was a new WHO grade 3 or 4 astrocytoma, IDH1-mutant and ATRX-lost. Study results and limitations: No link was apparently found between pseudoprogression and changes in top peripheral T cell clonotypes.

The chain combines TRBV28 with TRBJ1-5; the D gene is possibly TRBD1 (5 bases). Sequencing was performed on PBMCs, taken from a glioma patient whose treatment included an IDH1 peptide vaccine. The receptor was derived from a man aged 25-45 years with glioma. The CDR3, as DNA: TGTGCCACCCAAGGGACGGGCAATCAGCCCCAGCATTTT. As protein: CATQGTGNQPQHF.